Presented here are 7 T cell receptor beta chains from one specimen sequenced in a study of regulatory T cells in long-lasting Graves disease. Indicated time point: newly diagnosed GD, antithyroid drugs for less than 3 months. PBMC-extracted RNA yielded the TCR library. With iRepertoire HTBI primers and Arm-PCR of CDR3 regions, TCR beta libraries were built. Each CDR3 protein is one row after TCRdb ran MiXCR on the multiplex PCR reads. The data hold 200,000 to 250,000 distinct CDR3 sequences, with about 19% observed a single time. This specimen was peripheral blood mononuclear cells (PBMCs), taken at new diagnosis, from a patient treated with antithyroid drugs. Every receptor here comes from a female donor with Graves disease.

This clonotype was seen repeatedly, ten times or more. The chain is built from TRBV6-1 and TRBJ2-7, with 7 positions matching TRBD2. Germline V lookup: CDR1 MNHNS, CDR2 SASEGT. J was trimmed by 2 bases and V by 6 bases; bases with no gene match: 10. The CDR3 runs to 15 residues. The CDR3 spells CASSKGREPTYEQYF. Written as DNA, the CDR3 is TGTGCCAGCAGCAAGGGGCGGGAGCCTACCTACGAGCAGTACTTC.

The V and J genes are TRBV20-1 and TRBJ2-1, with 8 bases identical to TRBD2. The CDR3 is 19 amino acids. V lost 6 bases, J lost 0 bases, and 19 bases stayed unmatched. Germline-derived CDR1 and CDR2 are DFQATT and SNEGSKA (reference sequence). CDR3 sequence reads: CSARGRASGLRSSYNEQFF. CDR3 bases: TGCAGTGCAAGGGGGAGGGCTAGCGGGCTAAGGAGCTCCTACAATGAGCAGTTCTTC.

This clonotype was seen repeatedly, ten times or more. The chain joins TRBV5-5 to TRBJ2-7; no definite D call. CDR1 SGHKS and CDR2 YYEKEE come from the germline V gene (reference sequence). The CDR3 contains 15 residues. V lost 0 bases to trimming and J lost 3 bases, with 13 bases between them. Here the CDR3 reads CASSLALGWVYEQYF. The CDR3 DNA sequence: TGTGCCAGCAGCTTGGCTCTCGGATGGGTCTACGAGCAGTACTTC.

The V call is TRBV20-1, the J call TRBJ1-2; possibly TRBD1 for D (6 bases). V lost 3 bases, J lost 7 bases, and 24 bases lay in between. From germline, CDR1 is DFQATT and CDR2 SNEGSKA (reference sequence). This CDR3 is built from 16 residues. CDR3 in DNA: TGCAGTGCTAGTTTACAGGGAAAGCTCGGATACTCTGGCTACACCTTC. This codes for CSASLQGKLGYSGYTF.

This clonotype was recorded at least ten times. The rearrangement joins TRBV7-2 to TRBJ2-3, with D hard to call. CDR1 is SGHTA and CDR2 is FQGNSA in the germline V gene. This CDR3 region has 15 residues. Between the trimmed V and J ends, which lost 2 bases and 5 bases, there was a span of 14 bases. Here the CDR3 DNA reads TGTGCCAGCAGCTTACACAAGGTTCAATTAGATACGCAGTATTTT. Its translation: CASSLHKVQLDTQYF. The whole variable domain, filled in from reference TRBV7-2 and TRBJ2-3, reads GAGVSQSPSNKVTEKGKDVELRCDPISGHTALYWYRQSLGQGLEFLIYFQGNSAPDKSGLPSDRFSAERTGGSVSTLTIQRTQQEDSAVYLCASSLHKVQLDTQYFGPGTRLTVL.

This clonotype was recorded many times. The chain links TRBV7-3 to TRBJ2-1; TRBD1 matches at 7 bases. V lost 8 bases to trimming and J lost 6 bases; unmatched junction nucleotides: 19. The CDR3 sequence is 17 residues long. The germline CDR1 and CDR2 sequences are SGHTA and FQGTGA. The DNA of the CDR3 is TGTGCCAGCTCCTGGAATCCCCGGGACAGCCGGAGCAATGAGCAGTTCTTC. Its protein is CASSWNPRDSRSNEQFF.

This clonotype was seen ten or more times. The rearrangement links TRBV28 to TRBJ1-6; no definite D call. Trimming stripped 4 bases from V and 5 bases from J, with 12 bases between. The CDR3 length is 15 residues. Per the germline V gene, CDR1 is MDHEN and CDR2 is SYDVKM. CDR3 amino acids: CASSSSQRNNSPLHF. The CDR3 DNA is TGTGCCAGCAGTTCCTCCCAGCGGAATAATTCACCCCTCCACTTT.